This T cell receptor beta chain was documented in a study of T cells of healthy individuals. The CDR3 contains 15 residues. Germline V gene lookup returns CDR1 LNHNV and CDR2 YYDKDF (reference sequence). V lost 0 bases, J lost 1 base, and 8 bases lay in between. This clonotype was counted at least ten times. From the 5' RACE reads, TCRdb called clonotypes with MiXCR, one entry per CDR3 protein. Seen here are around 100,000 distinct CDR3 sequences, 17% observed once, and the top ten hold 6.2%. This TCR was recovered from a human donor in good health. The chain is built from TRBV15 and TRBJ2-3; no definite D call. CDR3 region: CATSREQKGTDTQYF. In nucleotides, the CDR3 is TGTGCCACCAGCAGAGAACAGAAAGGCACAGATACGCAGTATTTT. Based on the CDR3 plus reference TRBV15 and TRBJ2-3, the full variable domain is DAMVIQNPRYQVTQFGKPVTLSCSQTLNHNVMYWYQQKSSQAPKLLFHYYDKDFNNEADTPDNFQSRRPNTSFCFLDIRSPGLGDTAMYLCATSREQKGTDTQYFGPGTRLTVL.